This is a list of T cell receptor beta chains from one sample in a study. Assay: immunoSEQ multiplex PCR; the TCRdb copy retains only in-frame clones and omits some. This table holds around 50,000 clones, roughly 93% found once. Sequencing used PBMCs. These receptor sequences come from a man aged 40-55 years with rheumatoid arthritis. The CDR3 runs from the conserved cysteine through the conserved F or W. The D gene is left open where the match is weak. Expanded clones get a size class; other rows say once, few or many, or leave the size out.

size | J | V | D | DNA | CDR3
NA | TRBJ1-1 | TRBV6-5 | TRBD1 | TGTGCCAGCAGTCCCCAGGGGGCGTCACCTGAAGCTTTCTTT | CASSPQGASPEAFF
NA | TRBJ1-4 | TRBV19 | NA | TGTGCCAGTAGTATAGAGTCGGGGGAAAAACTGTTTTTT | CASSIESGEKLFF
NA | TRBJ1-4 | TRBV25-1 | TRBD1 | TGTGCCAGCAGTGAATGGGGTGGTGGCAGGGGGCTCGAAAAACTGTTTTTT | CASSEWGGGRGLEKLFF
once | TRBJ1-1 | TRBV9 | NA | TGTGCCAGCAGCGTAGGGGGGCGGAACACTGAAGCTTTCTTT | CASSVGGRNTEAFF
NA | TRBJ2-5 | TRBV15 | NA | TGTGCCACCAGCAGAGTGGGCGGGACCCAGTACTTC | CATSRVGGTQYF
NA | TRBJ1-5 | TRBV19 | NA | TGTGCCAGTAGGAACCGACGAGCCCGCAATCAGCCCCAGCATTTT | CASRNRRARNQPQHF
NA | TRBJ2-7 | TRBV19 | NA | TGTGCCAGTAGTATAGTATCCACAGGGAGCTCCTACGAGCAGTACTTC | CASSIVSTGSSYEQYF
NA | TRBJ1-1 | TRBV6-2/TRBV6-3 | TRBD1 | TGTGCCAGCAGTTACAGGAACAGGGGGCGAGGGAACACTGAAGCTTTCTTT | CASSYRNRGRGNTEAFF
NA | TRBJ1-3 | TRBV18 | NA | TGTGCCAGCTCACCACCCGACTCTGGAAACACCATATATTTT | CASSPPDSGNTIYF
NA | TRBJ2-7 | TRBV11-2 | TRBD1 | TGTGCCAGCAGCTCGCCGGACAGGCTGAGGGAGCAGTACTTC | CASSSPDRLREQYF
NA | TRBJ2-7 | TRBV7-9 | NA | TGTGCCAGCAGATCAGGGGCGTACTCCTACGAGCAGTACTTC | CASRSGAYSYEQYF
NA | TRBJ1-1 | TRBV3-1/TRBV3-2 | NA | TGTGCCAGCAGCCGCCGGTTCGGGGGCGAGAATACTGAAGCTTTCTTT | CASSRRFGGENTEAFF
NA | TRBJ1-2 | TRBV11-2 | TRBD1 | TGTGCCAGCAGCTTAGATCTTGGGGCAGGGGGAAGATATGGCTACACCTTC | CASSLDLGAGGRYGYTF
NA | TRBJ1-5 | TRBV28 | NA | TGTGCCACCACCTATGGCAATCAGCCCCAGCATTTT | CATTYGNQPQHF
NA | TRBJ2-1 | TRBV2 | TRBD2 | TGTGCCAGCAGGTTGGGGAGGGACAATGAGCAGTTCTTC | CASRLGRDNEQFF
NA | TRBJ1-2 | TRBV10-3 | NA | TGTGCCATCAGCGACCAGGAAGGGGGCTATGGCTACACCTTC | CAISDQEGGYGYTF
NA | TRBJ2-7 | TRBV9 | NA | TGTGCCAGCAGCGTGGGGGGAACTTCCTCATACGAGCAGTACTTC | CASSVGGTSSYEQYF
NA | TRBJ2-5 | TRBV7-2 | TRBD1 | TGTGCCAGCAGCCTAGGGACAGGGGGCCAAGAGACCCAGTACTTC | CASSLGTGGQETQYF
NA | TRBJ1-6 | TRBV4-1 | NA | TGCGCCAGCAGCCAACAGGGCGGGTCGGGGACGAATTCACCCCTCCACTTT | CASSQQGGSGTNSPLHF
NA | TRBJ2-3 | TRBV15 | TRBD2 | TGTGCCACCAGCAGAGATTTGGCTAGCGGGGATAGAGATACGCAGTATTTT | CATSRDLASGDRDTQYF
once | TRBJ2-7 | TRBV10-2 | TRBD1 | TGCGCCAGCAGCCCAGGGACAGGATACGAGCAGTACTTC | CASSPGTGYEQYF
NA | TRBJ1-5 | TRBV6-2/TRBV6-3 | TRBD1 | TGTGCCAGCAGTTACCGGGCGGGACAGGATAGCAATCAGCCCCAGCATTTT | CASSYRAGQDSNQPQHF
NA | TRBJ1-2 | TRBV28 | NA | TGTGCCAGCAGTTTATTTGAGACACTGAACTATGGCTACACCTTC | CASSLFETLNYGYTF
NA | TRBJ2-3 | TRBV3-1/TRBV3-2 | NA | TGTGCCAGCAGCCAAGGAGGGACAGATACGCAGTATTTT | CASSQGGTDTQYF
NA | TRBJ1-5 | TRBV27 | TRBD1 | TGTGCCAGCAGTTTAACCGGGACAGGCAATCAGCCCCAGCATTTT | CASSLTGTGNQPQHF
NA | TRBJ2-5 | TRBV9 | NA | TGTGCCAGCAGCACCCACCGGACTTTTCAAGAGACCCAGTACTTC | CASSTHRTFQETQYF
NA | TRBJ2-7 | TRBV4-3 | TRBD1 | TGCGCCAGCAGCCAAGCAGGGACAGGGGGCAGTTACGAGCAGTACTTC | CASSQAGTGGSYEQYF
NA | TRBJ2-1 | TRBV9 | TRBD2 | TGTGCCAGCAGCGTCACTAGCGGAGGCTCCTACAATGAGCAGTTCTTC | CASSVTSGGSYNEQFF
NA | TRBJ1-1 | TRBV27 | NA | TGTGCCAGCAGTTTAGGGGCAGGGAGATTCACTGAAGCTTTCTTT | CASSLGAGRFTEAFF
once | TRBJ1-1 | TRBV5-1 | NA | TGCGCCAGCAGCTTGGCGGCAGGGAGGAGCACTGAAGCTTTCTTT | CASSLAAGRSTEAFF
NA | TRBJ2-7 | TRBV30 | TRBD1 | TGTGCCTGGAGTGCCCCGGGGACAGGGGGCCTTGAGCAGTACTTC | CAWSAPGTGGLEQYF
NA | TRBJ2-2 | TRBV6-5 | NA | TGTGCCAGCAGTCGGGACAACCAGAACACCGGGGAGCTGTTTTTT | CASSRDNQNTGELFF
NA | TRBJ1-2 | TRBV16 | NA | TGTGCCAGCAGCCAAGCCAGGGCAAACTATGGCTACACCTTC | CASSQARANYGYTF
NA | TRBJ1-1 | TRBV15 | NA | TGTGCCACCAGCCGCCCCAGGGGGAACACTGAAGCTTTCTTT | CATSRPRGNTEAFF
NA | TRBJ1-2 | TRBV9 | NA | TGTGCCAGCAGCGTAGGAGGGGTGGGCTGGTTGGGCTACACCTTC | CASSVGGVGWLGYTF
NA | TRBJ1-2 | TRBV7-2 | TRBD1 | TGTGCCAGCAGCTTGGGACAGAACTATGGCTACACCTTC | CASSLGQNYGYTF
NA | TRBJ1-1 | TRBV12-3/TRBV12-4 | NA | TGTGCCAGCAGTAACGTGCAGGGGGAAGCTTTCTTT | CASSNVQGEAFF
NA | TRBJ1-4 | TRBV28 | NA | TGTGCCAGCAGTTTAGTTAGGCAAGCAACTAATGAAAAACTGTTTTTT | CASSLVRQATNEKLFF